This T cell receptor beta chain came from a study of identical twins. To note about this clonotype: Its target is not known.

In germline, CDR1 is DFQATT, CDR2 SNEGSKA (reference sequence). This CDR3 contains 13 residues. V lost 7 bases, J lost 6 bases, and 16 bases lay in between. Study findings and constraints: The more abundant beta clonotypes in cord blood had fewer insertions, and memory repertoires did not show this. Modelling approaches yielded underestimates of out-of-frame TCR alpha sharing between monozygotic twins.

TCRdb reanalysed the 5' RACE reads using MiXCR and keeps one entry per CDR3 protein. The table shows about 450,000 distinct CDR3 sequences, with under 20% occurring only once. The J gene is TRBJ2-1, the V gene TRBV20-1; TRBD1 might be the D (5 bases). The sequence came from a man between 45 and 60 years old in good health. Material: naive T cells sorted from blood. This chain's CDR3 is CSVPTGLVNEQFF. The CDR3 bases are TGCAGTGTCCCAACAGGTCTCGTCAATGAGCAGTTCTTC.